The 29 T cell receptor beta chains listed next were all sequenced from one sample in a study of shared clonotypes between healthy human individuals. TCRdb keeps only in-frame clones here, not all; method: immunoSEQ multiplex PCR. The sample lists some 2,100,000 clones, approximately 96% occurring once. Sequenced material: naive CD4+ T cells sorted from blood. Specified subset: CD45RA+ positively selected. The receptors originated from a young man in good health.

Worth noting for this clone: The same CDR3 arises from other DNA sequences in this sample as well. CDR3 nucleotides: TGTGCCAGCAGCGTCGGGAGCTCTGGAAACACCATATATTTT. The encoded protein is CASSVGSSGNTIYF. The rearrangement uses TRBV9 and TRBJ1-3; the D is unclear. The CDR3 spans 14 residues. Germline CDR1 reads SGDLS; CDR2 reads YYNGEE. V was shortened by 2 bases and J by 0 bases, with 6 bases between the two germline ends.

The chain uses TRBV10-3 and TRBJ2-6; D not resolved. Germline V gene lookup returns CDR1 ENHRY and CDR2 SYGVKD. Trimming took off 5 bases at V and 0 bases at J, with 2 bases between the two ends. The CDR3 is made up of 13 amino acids. CDR3 in amino acids: CAISPSGANVLTF. CDR3 coding DNA: TGTGCCATCAGTCCCTCTGGGGCCAACGTCCTGACTTTC.

The V call is TRBV7-2, the J call TRBJ2-7, with D possibly matching TRBD2 (6 bases). V was shortened by 5 bases and J by 0 bases, with 8 bases between the two germline ends. From germline, CDR1 is SGHTA and CDR2 FQGNSA. The CDR3 extends over 13 amino acids. DNA for the CDR3: TGTGCCAGCAGCAGGAGGGCCTCCTACGAGCAGTACTTC. Protein sequence: CASSRRASYEQYF. Full variable domain (remainder filled in from reference TRBV7-2 and TRBJ2-7): GAGVSQSPSNKVTEKGKDVELRCDPISGHTALYWYRQSLGQGLEFLIYFQGNSAPDKSGLPSDRFSAERTGGSVSTLTIQRTQQEDSAVYLCASSRRASYEQYFGPGTRLTVT.

This chain uses TRBV21-1 with TRBJ2-3. TRBV21-1 constitutes a pseudogene. The CDR3 has 20 residues. The CDR3 protein is CASSKTTGPLRRIESDTQYF. The CDR3 DNA reads TGTGCCAGCAGCAAAACGACGGGGCCACTCCGTAGGATAGAGTCAGATACGCAGTATTTT.

The chain uses TRBV7-2 and TRBJ2-3; 12 bases map to TRBD2. CDR3 length: 17 amino acids. Trimming cost V 2 bases and J 2 bases; bases outside gene matches: 5. CDR1 and CDR2 (germline): SGHTA, FQGNSA. Here the CDR3 DNA reads TGTGCCAGCAGCTTATCCACTAGCGGGAGGCTCACAGATACGCAGTATTTT. Translation gives CASSLSTSGRLTDTQYF.

This chain joins TRBV7-2 and TRBJ2-2; 10 nucleotides agree with TRBD2. This CDR3 region has 16 residues. Germline CDR1 is SGHTA and CDR2 is FQGNSA. J was trimmed by 4 bases and V by 5 bases; bases with no gene match: 7. CDR3 in amino acids: CASSRDLAGVTGELFF. In DNA form, the CDR3 reads TGTGCCAGCAGCCGAGACCTAGCGGGGGTCACCGGGGAGCTGTTTTTT.

The chain recombines TRBV5-6 with TRBJ1-4; TRBD1 aligns across 8 bases. After removal of 6 bases from V and 8 bases from J, the junction contained 12 bases not matched to a gene. Germline CDR1 and CDR2: SGHDT and YYEEEE. This CDR3 comprises 15 residues. CDR3 sequence (DNA): TGTGCCAGCACGGATAATGGACAGGGCCGAGAAAAACTGTTTTTT. Translated: CASTDNGQGREKLFF.

Only one count was recorded for this clone. This chain joins TRBV28 and TRBJ1-3; D unclear. Per germline, CDR1 MDHEN and CDR2 SYDVKM. CDR3 length: 15 amino acids. Trimming pared 4 bases from V and 0 bases from J, leaving 10 bases between. The CDR3 is CASSSDISSGNTIYF. DNA of the CDR3: TGTGCCAGCAGTTCCGATATTAGCTCTGGAAACACCATATATTTT.

V usage is TRBV6-5 and J usage is TRBJ1-1, with TRBD1 matching 10 bases. There are 15 residues in the CDR3. The V gene end was trimmed by 4 bases and the J gene end by 8 bases; junction bases not matched to a gene: 10. Germline loops: CDR1 MNHEY, CDR2 SVGAGI. DNA for the CDR3: TGTGCCAGCAGTTCGCCGACAGGGGGCCGAAGAGAAGCTTTCTTT. Its translation: CASSSPTGGRREAFF.

The J gene is TRBJ2-5, the V gene TRBV30; D unresolved. The J call may not be correct, given that the DNA end is closer to TRBJ2-7. This CDR3 comprises 12 residues. CDR1 is GTSNPN, CDR2 SVGIG, per germline (reference sequence). CDR3 residues: CAWSQNSYEQYF. CDR3 in DNA: TGTGCCTGGAGCCAAAACTCCTACGAGCAGTACTTC.

The gene calls are TRBV2 and TRBJ2-7; TRBD2 matches 7 bases. V dropped 4 bases and J dropped 1; count of bases not matched to a gene: 13. Germline V lookup: CDR1 SNHLY, CDR2 FYNNEI. This CDR3 comprises 17 residues. The CDR3 here is CASSGERGGGLSYEQYF. CDR3 sequence (DNA): TGTGCCAGCAGTGGGGAACGTGGCGGGGGTCTTTCCTACGAGCAGTACTTC.

About this clone: Other DNA sequences in the sample encode the same CDR3. This chain joins TRBV5-1 and TRBJ1-6; weak D call: TRBD1 (5 bases). Germline V gene data show CDR1 as SGHRS and CDR2 as YFSETQ. CDR3 length: 14 amino acids. Between the trimmed V and J ends, which lost 0 bases and 9 bases, there was a span of 10 bases. Written as DNA, the CDR3 is TGCGCCAGCAGCTTGGAGCAGGGTGGTTCACCCCTCCACTTT. It encodes CASSLEQGGSPLHF.

This sequence joins TRBV6-5 and TRBJ1-2; a possible D gene is TRBD1 (5 bases). The CDR3 runs to 14 residues. In germline, CDR1 is MNHEY, CDR2 SVGAGI. V lost 6 bases, J lost 8 bases, and 19 bases lay in between. CDR3 amino acids: CASSRRGETGGYTF. The CDR3 nucleotides read TGTGCCAGCAGCCGCCGAGGGGAGACGGGGGGCTACACCTTC.

In this sample, this clone turned up once. V usage is TRBV7-2 and J usage is TRBJ2-5; D is ambiguous. V lost 5 bases, J lost 5 bases, and 15 bases lay in between. The CDR3 spans 14 residues. Germline values: CDR1 SGHTA, CDR2 FQGNSA. CDR3 DNA sequence: TGTGCCAGCAGCATCGGACGGGCCGGCGAGACCCAGTACTTC. Amino acids: CASSIGRAGETQYF.

J is TRBJ1-2 and V is TRBV4-1; D perhaps matches TRBD1 (5 bases). Looked up from germline, CDR1 is MGHRA and CDR2 is YSYEKL. The germline V and J ends were trimmed by 1 base and 4 bases, with 10 bases remaining between them. The CDR3 covers 14 residues. CDR3 DNA: TGCGCCAGCAGCCAAGTTCAGGGAAGCTATGGCTACACCTTC. Translation gives CASSQVQGSYGYTF.

This sequence joins TRBV5-1 and TRBJ1-3; no clear D. The V end was cut by 4 bases, the J end by 0 bases, with 14 bases between. This CDR3 has 16 residues. Germline V gene lookup returns CDR1 SGHRS and CDR2 YFSETQ. For the CDR3, the DNA is TGCGCCAGCAGCAAAGACACCGTAGCCTCTGGAAACACCATATATTTT. Encoded protein: CASSKDTVASGNTIYF.

The gene calls are TRBV10-3 and TRBJ2-2; D tentatively fits TRBD1 or TRBD2 (5 bases each). Deletions cut 6 bases from V and 5 bases from J, with 16 bases between. The CDR3 runs to 15 residues. Germline V lookup: CDR1 ENHRY, CDR2 SYGVKD. The CDR3 DNA follows: TGTGCCATCAGCCCGAGGGACGGTATTACCGGGGAGCTGTTTTTT. The encoded protein is CAISPRDGITGELFF.

The chain uses TRBV30 and TRBJ1-1, with a weak D call TRBD1 (5 bases). Germline CDR1 is GTSNPN and CDR2 is SVGIG (reference sequence). Trimming removed 4 bases at V and 4 bases at J, with 13 bases between. The CDR3 covers 13 residues. CDR3 amino acids: CAWTLYRGTEAFF. Written as DNA, the CDR3 is TGTGCCTGGACTCTCTATAGGGGCACTGAAGCTTTCTTT.

Worth noting for this clone: The same CDR3 arises from other DNA sequences in this sample as well. The chain joins TRBV4-1 to TRBJ1-4; perhaps TRBD1 as D (5 bases). Trimming stripped 0 bases from V and 5 bases from J, with 10 bases between. Germline lookup yields CDR1 MGHRA and CDR2 YSYEKL. The CDR3 sequence is 15 residues long. CDR3 nucleotides: TGCGCCAGCAGCCAAGAAGGCAGGGTAAATGAAAAACTGTTTTTT. It encodes CASSQEGRVNEKLFF.

This chain joins TRBV28 and TRBJ1-6; TRBD1 matches at 9 bases. V trimming: 6 bases; J trimming: 7 bases; junction bases outside the gene matches: 4. Germline V CDR1 and CDR2: MDHEN, SYDVKM. CDR3 length equals 14 residues. The DNA for the CDR3 is TGTGCCAGCAGAACAGGGGGCGGAAATTCACCCCTCCACTTT. Protein: CASRTGGGNSPLHF.

The chain carries TRBV19 and TRBJ2-7, with TRBD1 matching 7 bases. Germline V gene lookup returns CDR1 LNHDA and CDR2 SQIVND (reference sequence). V dropped 6 bases and J dropped 4; count of bases not matched to a gene: 9. The CDR3 has 14 residues. CDR3 loop: CASSHPGQLYEQYF. The CDR3 DNA sequence: TGTGCCAGTAGCCACCCGGGACAGCTATACGAGCAGTACTTC.

The chain links TRBV7-2 to TRBJ1-1, with 7 bases that match TRBD1. The V and J ends lost 3 bases and 7 bases, in that order; junction bases with no gene match: 2. This CDR3 comprises 12 residues. Germline V gene sequence: CDR1 SGHTA, CDR2 FQGNSA. In DNA form, the CDR3 reads TGTGCCAGCAGCTTGGACAGGTATGAAGCTTTCTTT. The encoded protein is CASSLDRYEAFF.

The chain uses TRBV6-1 and TRBJ1-6, with D unresolved. This CDR3 spans 15 amino acids. Trimming removed 6 bases from V and 0 bases from J, with 9 bases in between. CDR1 and CDR2 (germline): MNHNS, SASEGT. The CDR3 DNA is TGTGCCAGCAGGACCCACAGCTCCTATAATTCACCCCTCCACTTT. It encodes CASRTHSSYNSPLHF.

J is TRBJ1-2 and V is TRBV5-5; TRBD1 matches at 8 bases. Germline V gives CDR1 SGHKS, CDR2 YYEKEE (reference sequence). The CDR3 loop spans 13 amino acids. J lost 9 bases, V lost 3 bases, and 7 bases had no gene match. The CDR3 protein is CASSWTGRDRYTF. The DNA for the CDR3 is TGTGCCAGCAGCTGGACAGGGAGGGATCGCTACACCTTC.

The rearrangement uses TRBV30 and TRBJ1-4, with D perhaps matching TRBD1 (6 bases). The V end was cut by 5 bases, the J end by 3 bases, with 10 bases between. Germline V gene sequence: CDR1 GTSNPN, CDR2 SVGIG (reference sequence). The CDR3 covers 13 residues. The CDR3 sequence: CAWDRRSNEKLFF. The CDR3 coding sequence is TGTGCCTGGGACAGGAGGTCTAATGAAAAACTGTTTTTT.

This clone was seen only once. V gene TRBV11-3 combines with J gene TRBJ1-1; a weak D match, TRBD1 (5 bases). Germline CDR1 SGHNT, CDR2 YENEEA. Trimming shortened V by 5 bases and J by 0 bases, and 7 bases separated the two germline ends. The CDR3 has 13 residues. DNA of the CDR3: TGTGCCAGCAGCCCGGACATGAACACTGAAGCTTTCTTT. Translated: CASSPDMNTEAFF.

Comments on this clone: The identical CDR3 is also encoded by other nucleotide sequences in the sample. CDR3 protein: CASSGGLYEKLFF. CDR3 coding DNA: TGTGCCAGCAGTGGAGGGCTTTATGAAAAACTGTTTTTT. This chain connects TRBV2 to TRBJ1-4; D is undetermined. The CDR3 covers 13 residues. V was shortened by 4 bases and J by 6 bases, with 9 bases between the two germline ends. Looked up from germline, CDR1 is SNHLY and CDR2 is FYNNEI.

The chain recombines TRBV30 with TRBJ2-7; the D gene is possibly TRBD1 (5 bases). CDR1 is GTSNPN and CDR2 is SVGIG in the germline V gene (reference sequence). This CDR3 region has 11 residues. V gave up 0 bases and J gave up 9 bases, with 9 bases separating them. The CDR3 DNA reads as TGTGCCTGGAGTGTAGGGGAAGGGCAGTACTTC. It is translated as CAWSVGEGQYF.

The gene calls are TRBV30 and TRBJ2-5; no reliable D call. CDR3 length: 13 residues. The V gene's germline CDR1 is GTSNPN and CDR2 SVGIG (reference sequence). The V end was cut by 3 bases, the J end by 4 bases, with 12 bases between. In nucleotides, the CDR3 is TGTGCCTGGAGGGACCGCGTCGGAGAGACCCAGTACTTC. Its translation: CAWRDRVGETQYF. The full variable domain, rest sourced from reference TRBV30 and TRBJ2-5, is SQTIHQWPATLVQPVGSPLSLECTVEGTSNPNLYWYRQAAGRGLQLLFYSVGIGQISSEVPQNLSASRPQDRQFILSSKKLLLSDSGFYLCAWRDRVGETQYFGPGTRLLVL.